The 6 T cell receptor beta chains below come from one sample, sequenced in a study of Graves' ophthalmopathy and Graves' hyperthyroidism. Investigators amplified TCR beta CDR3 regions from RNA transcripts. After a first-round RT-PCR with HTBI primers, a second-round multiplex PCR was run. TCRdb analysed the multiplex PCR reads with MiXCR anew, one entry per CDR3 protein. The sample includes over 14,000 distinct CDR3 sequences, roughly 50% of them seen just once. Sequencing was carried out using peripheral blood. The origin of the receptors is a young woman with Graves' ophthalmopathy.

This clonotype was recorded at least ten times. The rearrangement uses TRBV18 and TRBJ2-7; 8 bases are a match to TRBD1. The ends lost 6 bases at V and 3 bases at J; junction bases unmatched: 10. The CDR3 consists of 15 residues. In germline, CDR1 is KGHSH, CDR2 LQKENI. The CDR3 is CASSRTGGRNYEQYF. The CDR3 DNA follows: TGTGCCAGCTCCAGAACAGGGGGAAGAAACTACGAGCAGTACTTC.

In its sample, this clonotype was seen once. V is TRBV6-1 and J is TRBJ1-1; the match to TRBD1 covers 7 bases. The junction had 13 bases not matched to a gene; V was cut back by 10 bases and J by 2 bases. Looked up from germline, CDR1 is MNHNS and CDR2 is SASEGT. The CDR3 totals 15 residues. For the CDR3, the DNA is TGTGCCACCAAGGTCGACAGGGTCGCAAACACTGAAGCTTTCTTT. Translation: CATKVDRVANTEAFF.

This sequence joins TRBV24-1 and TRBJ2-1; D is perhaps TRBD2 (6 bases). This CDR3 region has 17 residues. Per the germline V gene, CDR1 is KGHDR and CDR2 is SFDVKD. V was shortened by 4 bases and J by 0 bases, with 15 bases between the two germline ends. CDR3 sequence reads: CATSDPTSSSSYNEQFF. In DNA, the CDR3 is TGTGCCACCAGTGACCCTACTAGCTCTAGCTCCTACAATGAGCAGTTCTTC.

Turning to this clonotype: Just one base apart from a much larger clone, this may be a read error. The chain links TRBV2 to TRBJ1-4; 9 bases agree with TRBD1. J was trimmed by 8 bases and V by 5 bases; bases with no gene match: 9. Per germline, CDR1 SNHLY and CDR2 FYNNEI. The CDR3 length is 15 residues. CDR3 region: CASSPTGGTKEKLFF. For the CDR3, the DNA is TGTGCCAGCAGTCCAACAGGGGGCACGAAAGAAAAACTGTTTTTT.

The CDR3 sequence is CAIAGTSTDTQYF. The CDR3 nucleotides are TGTGCCATCGCCGGGACTAGTACAGATACGCAGTATTTT. The gene calls are TRBV10-3 and TRBJ2-3, with TRBD2 matching over 8 bases. The V gene end was trimmed by 8 bases and the J gene end by 3 bases; junction bases not matched to a gene: 4. This CDR3 region has 13 residues. CDR1 and CDR2 from the germline V gene are ENHRY and SYGVKD.

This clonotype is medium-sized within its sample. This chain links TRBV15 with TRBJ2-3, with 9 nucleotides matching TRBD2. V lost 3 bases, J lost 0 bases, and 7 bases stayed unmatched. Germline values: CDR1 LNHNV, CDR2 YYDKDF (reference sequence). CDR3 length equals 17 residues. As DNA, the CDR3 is TGTGCCACCAGCAGTCGCGGGGGGGGGAGGAGCACAGATACGCAGTATTTT. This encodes CATSSRGGGRSTDTQYF.